This T cell receptor (beta chain) is from a study of T cell repertoires in cytomegalovirus infection. About the study: Public TCR beta signatures marked donors with CMV infection and the matching HLA.

This clonotype showed up just a few times. Its target is unknown. V lost 1 base to trimming and J lost 6 bases, with 9 bases between them. Germline values: CDR1 MDHEN, CDR2 SYDVKM. CDR3 length: 13 residues. One entry per CDR3 protein results from TCRdb running MiXCR on the reads. The data contain 150,000 to 200,000 distinct CDR3 sequences, over 13% of them seen just once; the ten biggest clones take up over 20%. General observations from the study: Predominance within the ex vivo response was attributable to HLA-C-restricted CMV-specific TCR beta clonotypes. Carriage of CMV together with the relevant HLA was identifiable through cumulative public TCR beta family frequency.

The sequenced material came from PBMCs. The rearrangement links TRBV28 to TRBJ2-5, with D maybe TRBD1 (5 bases). This TCR derives from a human donor in good health (CMV status not recorded). Some clones in this sample may be carry-over from other donors' samples. The CDR3 DNA sequence: TGTGCCAGCAGTTTATTCCAGGGCCAGACCCAGTACTTC. Its protein product is CASSLFQGQTQYF. Full variable domain (rest looked up from reference TRBV28 and TRBJ2-5): DVKVTQSSRYLVKRTGEKVFLECVQDMDHENMFWYRQDPGLGLRLIYFSYDVKMKEKGDIPEGYSVSREKKERFSLILESASTNQTSMYLCASSLFQGQTQYFGPGTRLLVL.